This passage covers 29 T cell receptor beta chains from one sample sequenced in a study of cytomegalovirus exposure and HLA in healthy donors. PCR employed 60 Vbeta and 13 Jbeta primers. Profiled with immunoSEQ multiplex PCR; TCRdb holds only in-frame clones, not every one. The sample yields about 190,000 clones, 65% to 90% seen once. The source material was PBMCs. The receptor source for this set is a man in his forties in good health and CMV-seropositive.

The chain joins TRBV9 to TRBJ1-3; unclear D gene. Germline V gene sequence: CDR1 SGDLS, CDR2 YYNGEE. The V end lost 6 bases, the J end lost 4 bases, and 11 bases lay between the germline ends. The CDR3 loop spans 13 amino acids. Here the CDR3 DNA reads TGTGCCAGCAACCCGGGTTGGGGAAACACCATATATTTT. Protein product: CASNPGWGNTIYF.

This chain links TRBV4-1 with TRBJ2-7; 13 nucleotides match TRBD2. CDR1 and CDR2 (germline): MGHRA, YSYEKL. With V trimmed by 1 base and J by 0 bases, 6 bases remained unmatched. This CDR3 is built from 18 residues. In DNA form, the CDR3 reads TGCGCCAGCAGCCAAGGAGGGACTAGCGGGGCCAGCTCCTACGAGCAGTACTTC. Its translation is CASSQGGTSGASSYEQYF.

This clone was recorded once. The chain combines TRBV15 with TRBJ1-2; D unresolved. The CDR3 extends over 17 amino acids. The V gene lost 0 bases and the J gene lost 4 bases, with 18 bases spanning the gap. CDR1 LNHNV and CDR2 YYDKDF come from the germline V gene (reference sequence). The CDR3 protein is CATSRDRVHAYVYGYTF. CDR3 coding DNA: TGTGCCACCAGCAGAGATCGGGTCCATGCGTACGTCTATGGCTACACCTTC.

The chain links TRBV7-2 to TRBJ1-6, with D perhaps TRBD1 (6 bases). Trimming stripped 5 bases from V and 6 bases from J, with 14 bases between. The CDR3 totals 15 residues. Germline assignment: CDR1 SGHTA and CDR2 FQGNSA. CDR3 in DNA: TGTGCCAGCAGCCTCATGACAGGAATTAATTCACCCCTCCACTTT. It is translated as CASSLMTGINSPLHF.

This clone is medium-sized (0.01 to 0.1%) by share. This chain links TRBV30 with TRBJ2-7; 12 bases map to TRBD1. The CDR3 has 16 amino acids. After removal of 0 bases from V and 7 bases from J, the junction contained 10 bases not matched to a gene. Germline CDR1 GTSNPN, CDR2 SVGIG (reference sequence). CDR3 in amino acids: CAWSVLPGQGAFEQYF. The CDR3 nucleotides read TGTGCCTGGAGTGTACTGCCGGGACAGGGGGCTTTTGAGCAGTACTTC.

The rearrangement uses TRBV7-9 and TRBJ1-2, with D unclear. Germline V CDR1 and CDR2: SEHNR, FQNEAQ (reference sequence). The V gene lost 1 base and the J gene lost 6 bases, with 9 bases spanning the gap. This CDR3 spans 13 amino acids. The CDR3 DNA follows: TGTGCCAGCAGCTTAGATCCCGGGGATGGCTACACCTTC. Its translation is CASSLDPGDGYTF.

This clone occurred once. This sequence joins TRBV7-2 and TRBJ1-5; D gene uncertain. The germline V gene has CDR1 SGHTA and CDR2 FQGNSA. This CDR3 has 13 residues. V was clipped by 5 bases and J by 0 bases, with 5 bases between them. The CDR3 DNA reads as TGTGCCAGCAGCCCCTATAGCAATCAGCCCCAGCATTTT. Its protein product is CASSPYSNQPQHF.

The CDR3 DNA sequence: TGTGCCAGCAGCTCATGGGGGACAGACGTCTACGAGCAGTACTTC. Protein sequence: CASSSWGTDVYEQYF. The chain recombines TRBV7-6 with TRBJ2-7; 7 bases agree with TRBD1. CDR3 size: 15 residues. V shed 4 bases, J shed 3 bases, and the junction held 9 bases outside the gene matches. Germline V gene lookup returns CDR1 SGHVS and CDR2 FNYEAQ.

This sequence joins TRBV2 and TRBJ2-7, with 7 positions matching TRBD1. Germline assignment: CDR1 SNHLY and CDR2 FYNNEI. The CDR3 loop spans 14 amino acids. J gave up 5 bases and V 1 base, and 5 bases lay outside the gene matches. The CDR3 loop is CASSEDRGVDEQYF. The CDR3 nucleotides read TGTGCCAGCAGTGAAGACAGGGGAGTCGACGAGCAGTACTTC.

The chain is built from TRBV23-1 and TRBJ1-1, with a tentative D call TRBD1 (6 bases). TRBV23-1 is an ORF, and what it does is uncertain. The CDR3 totals 20 residues. V shed 0 bases and J shed 0 bases, with 23 bases lying between them. CDR3 residues: CASSQSFRVGTQKMNTEAFF. In DNA, the CDR3 is TGCGCCAGCAGTCAATCATTCCGGGTGGGGACACAGAAGATGAACACTGAAGCTTTCTTT.

This clone was recorded once. This chain links TRBV6-6 with TRBJ2-3; tentatively, D is TRBD1 (5 bases). V lost 6 bases and J 0 bases, leaving 10 bases between the germline ends. Germline values: CDR1 MNHNY, CDR2 SVGAGI (reference sequence). This CDR3 is built from 14 residues. The CDR3 reads CASSPDSSTDTQYF. DNA of the CDR3: TGTGCCAGCAGCCCTGACAGTAGCACAGATACGCAGTATTTT.

The chain couples TRBV18 to TRBJ2-6; the D is unclear. The ends were cut back, 0 bases at V and 4 bases at J, with 4 bases in the middle. Germline lookup yields CDR1 KGHSH and CDR2 LQKENI. This CDR3 is built from 14 residues. The CDR3 DNA sequence: TGTGCCAGCTCACCACCTTCAGGGGCCAACGTCCTGACTTTC. It is translated as CASSPPSGANVLTF.

The rearrangement links TRBV6-1 to TRBJ2-2; possible D gene TRBD2, 6 bases. The germline V gene encodes CDR1 MNHNS and CDR2 SASEGT. This CDR3 has 17 residues. Deletions cut 4 bases from V and 4 bases from J, with 19 bases between. The CDR3 loop reads CASSAGEVRKFTGELFF. CDR3 in DNA: TGTGCCAGCAGTGCGGGGGAGGTGAGGAAATTCACCGGGGAGCTGTTTTTT.

The sample holds a few counts of this clone. The chain uses TRBV6-5 and TRBJ1-6, with TRBD1 as a possible D gene (5 bases). Trimming left V 0 bases short and J 10 bases short, with 10 bases between. Germline CDR1 MNHEY, CDR2 SVGAGI. There are 14 residues in the CDR3. The CDR3 loop reads CASSYSTQDSPLHF. CDR3 nucleotides: TGTGCCAGCAGTTACTCGACACAGGACTCACCCCTCCACTTT.

The genes are TRBV7-2 and TRBJ2-2; D is possibly TRBD1 (6 bases). Per germline, CDR1 SGHTA and CDR2 FQGNSA. The CDR3 runs to 14 residues. V was pared by 5 bases and J by 4 bases, with 11 bases between. The CDR3, as DNA: TGTGCCAGCAGCGCAACAGGGCCCACCGGGGAGCTGTTTTTT. It encodes CASSATGPTGELFF.

Concerning this clone: An end of the junction differs from the germline gene, which may be a read error. The genes are TRBV7-7 and TRBJ2-1; 9 bases line up with TRBD2. In germline, CDR1 is SSHAT, CDR2 FNYEAQ (reference sequence). This CDR3 contains 15 residues. The CDR3 nucleotides read TGTGCTAGCAGCTCGGGACTAGCCGGGGTCGATGAGCAGTTCTTC. It specifies CASSSGLAGVDEQFF.

J is TRBJ1-2 and V is TRBV5-6; 9 nucleotides line up with TRBD1. There are 13 residues in the CDR3. Germline V CDR1 and CDR2: SGHDT, YYEEEE. The trim removed 4 bases at V and 7 bases at J, leaving 5 bases unmatched. The CDR3 DNA reads TGTGCCAGCAGCCGGACAGGGGTTGTTGGCTACACCTTC. Amino acids: CASSRTGVVGYTF.

This sequence joins TRBV6-6 and TRBJ2-5; perhaps TRBD1 as D (6 bases). The CDR3 is 14 amino acids. The V end was cut by 6 bases, the J end by 0 bases, with 11 bases between. The germline V gene encodes CDR1 MNHNY and CDR2 SVGAGI (reference sequence). The CDR3 sequence: CASSPTGNQETQYF. Here the CDR3 DNA reads TGTGCCAGCAGCCCAACAGGGAACCAAGAGACCCAGTACTTC.

This rearrangement joins TRBV27 to TRBJ1-4; D is unclear. The CDR3 sequence is 14 residues long. Germline-derived CDR1 and CDR2 are MNHEY and SMNVEV (reference sequence). Trimming stripped 1 base from V and 7 bases from J, with 10 bases between. CDR3 coding DNA: TGTGCCAGCAGTTTATATGGTAACAGTGAAAAACTGTTTTTT. Protein product: CASSLYGNSEKLFF.

The rearrangement joins TRBV6-6 to TRBJ1-5; a possible D gene is TRBD1 (5 bases). Germline V gene data show CDR1 as MNHNY and CDR2 as SVGAGI (reference sequence). Trimming pared 3 bases from V and 3 bases from J, leaving 12 bases between. This CDR3 spans 15 amino acids. The CDR3 nucleotides read TGTGCCAGCAGTTATGATTCAGGGTCCAATCAGCCCCAGCATTTT. It codes for CASSYDSGSNQPQHF.

This chain joins TRBV10-3 and TRBJ1-1; possible D gene TRBD1, 5 bases. CDR3 length: 13 residues. Trimming removed 10 bases at V and 5 bases at J, with 17 bases between. Per the germline V gene, CDR1 is ENHRY and CDR2 is SYGVKD. CDR3 amino acids: CATWDGGGTEAFF. The CDR3 DNA sequence: TGTGCCACTTGGGACGGAGGAGGGACTGAAGCTTTCTTT.

The chain combines TRBV27 with TRBJ2-1, with 9 nucleotides matching TRBD1. Germline loops: CDR1 MNHEY, CDR2 SMNVEV (reference sequence). The ends lost 5 bases at V and 7 bases at J; junction bases unmatched: 6. The CDR3 covers 14 residues. The CDR3 bases are TGTGCCAGCAGTATCGGGACAGGGAGTAATGAGCAGTTCTTC. Translating it yields CASSIGTGSNEQFF.

This clone was detected once. The rearrangement uses TRBV4-3 and TRBJ1-2; 8 bases are shared with TRBD1. Germline V gene sequence: CDR1 LGHNA, CDR2 YSLEER. This CDR3 comprises 15 residues. The V segment lost 5 bases and the J segment 7 bases; nucleotides outside the gene matches: 12. The CDR3 DNA reads as TGCGCCAGCAGCTTAAGGGCAGGGGGCGCGAGTGGCTACACCTTC. Amino acid sequence: CASSLRAGGASGYTF.

V gene TRBV6-5 combines with J gene TRBJ2-7; TRBD1 aligns across 7 bases. V lost 3 bases and J lost 0; bases outside the gene matches: 8. CDR3 length equals 16 residues. Germline CDR1 MNHEY, CDR2 SVGAGI. This chain's CDR3 is CASSYSNRGTSYEQYF. CDR3 coding DNA: TGTGCCAGCAGTTATTCTAACAGGGGAACCTCCTACGAGCAGTACTTC.

The chain couples TRBV7-2 to TRBJ1-1; D not certain. There are 14 residues in the CDR3. Trimming stripped 5 bases from V and 4 bases from J, with 14 bases between. The germline V gene has CDR1 SGHTA and CDR2 FQGNSA. The DNA for the CDR3 is TGTGCCAGCAGCCCCGGCGGGCGCGTCACTGAAGCTTTCTTT. It is translated as CASSPGGRVTEAFF.

J is TRBJ2-5 and V is TRBV9; TRBD1 aligns across 7 bases. Germline V lookup: CDR1 SGDLS, CDR2 YYNGEE. Trimming removed 0 bases from V and 4 bases from J; junction bases left unmatched: 0. The CDR3 has 13 residues. CDR3 coding DNA: TGTGCCAGCAGCGTAGGACAGGGAGAGACCCAGTACTTC. Its translation is CASSVGQGETQYF.

The chain is built from TRBV7-9 and TRBJ2-5, with 8 positions matching TRBD2. The germline V gene encodes CDR1 SEHNR and CDR2 FQNEAQ (reference sequence). The CDR3 totals 15 residues. The V gene end was trimmed by 1 base and the J gene end by 2 bases; junction bases not matched to a gene: 3. This CDR3 reads CASSLGTSRQETQYF. The CDR3 DNA sequence: TGTGCCAGCAGCTTAGGGACTAGCCGACAAGAGACCCAGTACTTC.

The V and J genes are TRBV7-6 and TRBJ1-5; 8 positions match TRBD1. The length of the CDR3 is 17 residues. J lost 4 bases, V lost 2 bases, and 10 bases had no gene match. Germline lookup yields CDR1 SGHVS and CDR2 FNYEAQ. The CDR3 sequence: CASSLPSRQGANQPQHF. For the CDR3, the DNA is TGTGCCAGCAGCTTACCTTCGAGGCAGGGGGCGAATCAGCCCCAGCATTTT.

This clone appeared a few times. The chain joins TRBV7-3 to TRBJ1-3; D possibly corresponds to TRBD1 (5 bases). This CDR3 contains 14 residues. Germline CDR1 reads SGHTA; CDR2 reads FQGTGA. Trimming removed 4 bases from V and 0 bases from J, with 7 bases in between. The CDR3 loop is CASSSTASGNTIYF. CDR3 nucleotides: TGTGCCAGCAGCTCGACAGCCTCTGGAAACACCATATATTTT.